Listed below are T cell receptor beta chains from one sample, sequenced in a study of OX40 agonist ivuxolimab in advanced cancers. The assay was immunoSEQ multiplex PCR, and TCRdb's table has in-frame clones only and misses some. The repertoire holds fewer than 80,000 clones, with 80% to 90% as singletons. The input for sequencing was CD4+ or CD8+ T cells sorted from blood, taken in a trial of the OX40 agonist ivuxolimab. Receptors originate from an adult with an advanced solid tumor such as melanoma, head and neck, liver or kidney cancer. Both conserved end residues are part of each CDR3. A D gene is named only where the DNA matches it firmly.

J gene	V gene	D gene	CDR3 DNA	CDR3 protein
TRBJ1-5	TRBV11-2	NA	TGTGCCAGCAGCCCGAGTGGGCAGCCCCAGCATTTT	CASSPSGQPQHF
TRBJ2-7	TRBV7-3	NA	TGTGCCAGCAGCTTAGGATCGGACGAGCAGTACTTC	CASSLGSDEQYF
TRBJ2-3	TRBV6-6	NA	TGTGCCAGCAGTTTTTCTAGCGCCAGAGATACGCAGTATTTT	CASSFSSARDTQYF
TRBJ1-2	TRBV15	NA	TGTGCCACCAGCTCAACCACGGACCCTCGGGTGGGCTACACCTTC	CATSSTTDPRVGYTF
TRBJ1-2	TRBV2	NA	TGTGCCAGCAGTGAATCAGGGGCGGCTGGCTACACCTTC	CASSESGAAGYTF
TRBJ2-7	TRBV2	NA	TGTGCCAGCCTTGGGGGTTTGTACGAGCAGTACTTC	CASLGGLYEQYF
TRBJ2-2	TRBV13	NA	TGTGCCAGCAGCTTCGAAGGATCCACCGGGGAGCTGTTTTTT	CASSFEGSTGELFF
TRBJ2-5	TRBV7-9	NA	TGTGCCAGCAGCTTAGGGCCCGACCGGGAAGCCCAAGAGACCCAGTACTTC	CASSLGPDREAQETQYF
TRBJ2-1	TRBV4-2	TRBD2	TGTGCCAGCAGCCGGGGGGCCCTGGCTAGCGGGCACAATGAGCAGTTCTTC	CASSRGALASGHNEQFF
TRBJ1-1	TRBV30	NA	TGTGCCTGGAGTTTGGGGTTGACTGAAGCTTTCTTT	CAWSLGLTEAFF
TRBJ2-7	TRBV28	TRBD1	TGTGCCAGCAGTTACGGACAGGGAGGCTCCTACGAGCAGTACTTC	CASSYGQGGSYEQYF
TRBJ2-7	TRBV7-9	NA	TGTGCCAGCAGCTCACGGCCCTACGAGCAGTACTTC	CASSSRPYEQYF
TRBJ2-1	TRBV25-1	TRBD2	TGTGCCAGCCGGGACTATTACAATGAGCAGTTCTTC	CASRDYYNEQFF
TRBJ1-1	TRBV30	TRBD1	TGTGCCTGGAATGAGGGGGCGCGCACTGAAGCTTTCTTT	CAWNEGARTEAFF
TRBJ2-7	TRBV27	TRBD1	TGTGCCAGCAGTCTCGGGACAGGGACCGTCGAGCAGTACTTC	CASSLGTGTVEQYF
TRBJ1-5	TRBV6-5	NA	TGTGCCAGCAGTTGGGGCGGTAATCAGCCCCAGCATTTT	CASSWGGNQPQHF
TRBJ1-2	TRBV28	NA	TGTGCCAGCAGGGGGGATGGCTACACCTTC	CASRGDGYTF
TRBJ1-1	TRBV5-6	NA	TGTGCCAGCAGCTGGGATACTGAAGCTTTCTTT	CASSWDTEAFF